Following are 20 T cell receptor beta chains from one sample sequenced in a study of brain T cells in children with intractable seizures. Noted time point: blood from clinic visit 5 months post-surgery; TSC patient then seizure free. Some clones are missing from TCRdb's copy, which holds only in-frame ones; the method was immunoSEQ multiplex PCR. The sample shows about 340,000 clones, 93% of them seen only once. This specimen was peripheral blood, taken about 5 months after surgery. These receptors originate from a boy under two years old with tuberous sclerosis and intractable seizures.

The gene calls are TRBV5-3 and TRBJ1-5, with D possibly matching TRBD1 (5 bases). TRBV5-3 carries the ORF label, with uncertain function. V lost 3 bases and J lost 0, with 19 bases in between. This CDR3 spans 18 amino acids. This CDR3 is CARSSGTAVCNSNQPQHF. CDR3 DNA: TGTGCCAGAAGCTCCGGGACCGCTGTATGTAATAGCAATCAGCCCCAGCATTTT.

The chain is built from TRBV11-3 and TRBJ2-3; the D gene is possibly TRBD2 (7 bases). The CDR3 is made up of 16 amino acids. Deletions cut 4 bases from V and 3 bases from J, with 17 bases between. CDR1 SGHNT and CDR2 YENEEA come from the germline V gene. The CDR3 region is CASSSPRGGVTDTQYF. CDR3 bases: TGTGCCAGCAGCTCCCCGAGGGGGGGGGTGACAGATACGCAGTATTTT.

The chain links TRBV11-3 to TRBJ1-5; 7 nucleotides agree with TRBD1. V lost 3 bases to trimming and J lost 1 base; unmatched junction nucleotides: 6. Germline lookup yields CDR1 SGHNT and CDR2 YENEEA. The CDR3 is 16 residues long. DNA for the CDR3: TGTGCCAGCAGCTTCGTCGCCAGGGGGAGCAATCAGCCCCAGCATTTT. This gives the protein CASSFVARGSNQPQHF.

V gene TRBV16 combines with J gene TRBJ1-5, with TRBD1 matching over 7 bases. The CDR3 runs to 14 residues. V gave up 6 bases and J gave up 5 bases; unmatched junction bases: 7. From germline, CDR1 is KGHSY and CDR2 FQNENV. The DNA of the CDR3 is TGTGCCAGCAGGAAACAGGGGACCTATCAGCCCCAGCATTTT. Protein: CASRKQGTYQPQHF. Full variable domain (rest looked up from reference TRBV16 and TRBJ1-5): GEEVAQTPKHLVRGEGQKAKLYCAPIKGHSYVFWYQQVLKNEFKFLISFQNENVFDETGMPKERFSAKCLPNSPCSLEIQATKLEDSAVYFCASRKQGTYQPQHFGDGTRLSIL.

The DNA of the CDR3 is TGTGCCAGCAGCTTAGGCACCGGGACTAGTTATTCACCCCTCCACTTT. Protein: CASSLGTGTSYSPLHF. The genes are TRBV11-2 and TRBJ1-6, with D tentatively TRBD1 (5 bases). The CDR3 covers 16 residues. Looked up from germline, CDR1 is SGHAT and CDR2 is FQNNGV. V lost 1 base, J lost 8 bases, and 15 bases lay in between.

In this sample, this clone turned up once. This rearrangement joins TRBV2 to TRBJ2-5; TRBD1 aligns across 7 bases. The CDR3 consists of 14 residues. Per germline, CDR1 SNHLY and CDR2 FYNNEI. The trim removed 5 bases at V and 3 bases at J, leaving 6 bases unmatched. The CDR3 nucleotides read TGTGCCAGCAGTTTCCCCGGGACAGAAGAGACCCAGTACTTC. This translates into CASSFPGTEETQYF.

The rearrangement links TRBV14 to TRBJ2-7; 12 bases match TRBD2. The CDR3 has 15 residues. The J segment lost 2 bases and the V segment lost 6 bases, leaving 5 bases of the junction unmatched. Germline values: CDR1 SGHDN, CDR2 FVKESK. The CDR3 nucleotides read TGTGCCAGCAGTCCGACTAGCGGGGGACCCTACGAGCAGTACTTC. Translated: CASSPTSGGPYEQYF.

The V call is TRBV19, the J call TRBJ2-3, with 7 bases identical to TRBD1. The CDR3 loop spans 17 amino acids. V lost 4 bases and J lost 6; bases outside the gene matches: 16. Germline loops: CDR1 LNHDA, CDR2 SQIVND (reference sequence). CDR3 bases: TGTGCCAGTAGTAGGACGACAGGGTTCGCGAGACTGGATACGCAGTATTTT. Residues: CASSRTTGFARLDTQYF.

The rearrangement links TRBV7-2 to TRBJ2-7; D ambiguous. Germline CDR1 SGHTA, CDR2 FQGNSA. The V end lost 4 bases, the J end lost 2 bases, and 15 bases lay between the germline ends. The CDR3 has 15 amino acids. The CDR3 DNA reads TGTGCCAGCAGCTCGTCCTCCGGACCGACCTACGAGCAGTACTTC. As protein: CASSSSSGPTYEQYF.

The V and J genes are TRBV9 and TRBJ2-7, with TRBD2 matching over 8 bases. The CDR3 has 17 amino acids. V dropped 4 bases and J dropped 6; count of bases not matched to a gene: 18. Germline CDR1 and CDR2: SGDLS and YYNGEE. This CDR3 reads CASSPPSSFGGAFEQYF. The CDR3 nucleotides are TGTGCCAGCAGCCCCCCCTCCTCCTTCGGGGGGGCTTTCGAGCAGTACTTC.

This clone was observed once. The rearrangement links TRBV24-1 to TRBJ1-4; TRBD1 is a possible D gene (5 bases). Germline values: CDR1 KGHDR, CDR2 SFDVKD. With 8 bases removed from V and 5 bases from J, the gap between germline ends came to 11 bases. There are 13 residues in the CDR3. The CDR3 DNA follows: TGTGCCACCACCGGACAAAAAAATGAAAAACTGTTTTTT. Protein sequence: CATTGQKNEKLFF.

This chain connects TRBV7-8 to TRBJ2-6; D gene uncertain. Germline assignment: CDR1 SGHVS and CDR2 FQNEAQ. V lost 1 base to trimming and J lost 0 bases, with 13 bases between them. The CDR3 contains 18 residues. The CDR3 reads CASSLGHKTLSGANVLTF. Written as DNA, the CDR3 is TGTGCCAGCAGCTTAGGGCACAAAACACTCTCTGGGGCCAACGTCCTGACTTTC.

The chain is built from TRBV5-1 and TRBJ2-7; possible D gene TRBD1, 5 bases. The CDR3 loop spans 15 amino acids. V gave up 0 bases and J gave up 5 bases, with 15 bases separating them. Germline values: CDR1 SGHRS, CDR2 YFSETQ. CDR3 region: CASSLDGQQGDEQYF. The CDR3 DNA reads TGCGCCAGCAGCTTGGACGGCCAACAAGGGGACGAGCAGTACTTC.

The chain uses TRBV28 and TRBJ2-2, with D uncertain. Germline V lookup: CDR1 MDHEN, CDR2 SYDVKM. The CDR3 has 14 amino acids. Trimming shortened V by 2 bases and J by 3 bases, and 7 bases separated the two germline ends. The CDR3 here is CASSLGHYTGELFF. The CDR3 region has the DNA TGTGCCAGCAGTTTAGGCCACTACACCGGGGAGCTGTTTTTT.

This clone counts as medium-sized (0.01 to 0.1%). The genes are TRBV21-1 and TRBJ2-3; whether TRBD1, the table's D call, matches the DNA was not checked. TRBV21-1 is noted as a pseudogene. The CDR3 contains 10 residues. The chain's CDR3 is CAGRQDTQYF. The CDR3 coding sequence is TGTGCCGGAAGACAGGATACGCAGTATTTT.

This clone turned up a few times. This chain uses TRBV24-1 with TRBJ2-3; 8 bases match TRBD2. V dropped 3 bases and J dropped 0; count of bases not matched to a gene: 7. The length of the CDR3 is 17 residues. The germline gives CDR1 KGHDR, CDR2 SFDVKD. The CDR3 here is CATSDPTSGISTDTQYF. The CDR3 nucleotides read TGTGCCACCAGTGATCCTACTAGCGGAATTAGCACAGATACGCAGTATTTT.

This chain joins TRBV7-9 and TRBJ2-6, with D hard to call. Germline V lookup: CDR1 SEHNR, CDR2 FQNEAQ (reference sequence). Trimming took 2 bases from V and 11 from J, leaving 4 bases between them. The CDR3 consists of 11 residues. CDR3 nucleotide sequence: TGTGCCAGCAGCTTAATTGACGTCCTGACTTTC. This codes for CASSLIDVLTF.

The DNA of the CDR3 is TGTGCCAGCAGTGAAGGGGGGACTGGGGCCAACGTCCTGACTTTC. Its protein is CASSEGGTGANVLTF. The chain combines TRBV6-1 with TRBJ2-6, with D perhaps given as TRBD1 or TRBD2 (5 bases each). The V end was cut by 1 base, the J end by 2 bases, with 6 bases between. Germline CDR1 and CDR2: MNHNS and SASEGT. The CDR3 spans 15 residues.

The V gene is TRBV3-1 (or the pseudogene TRBV3-2), the J gene TRBJ2-2, with D hard to call. Germline V CDR1 and CDR2: LGHDT, YNNKEL (reference sequence). The CDR3 extends over 15 amino acids. V lost 0 bases and J 2 bases, leaving 7 bases between the germline ends. Written as DNA, the CDR3 is TGTGCCAGCAGCCAAGAAGGGCTAAACACCGGGGAGCTGTTTTTT. Amino acids: CASSQEGLNTGELFF.

The V and J genes are TRBV13 and TRBJ2-2; D not resolved. Germline-derived CDR1 and CDR2 are PRHDT and FYEKMQ (reference sequence). The CDR3 contains 15 residues. Trimming pared 5 bases from V and 1 base from J, leaving 11 bases between. CDR3 residues: CASSPDGENTGELFF. The CDR3 DNA follows: TGTGCCAGCAGCCCGGACGGAGAGAACACCGGGGAGCTGTTTTTT.